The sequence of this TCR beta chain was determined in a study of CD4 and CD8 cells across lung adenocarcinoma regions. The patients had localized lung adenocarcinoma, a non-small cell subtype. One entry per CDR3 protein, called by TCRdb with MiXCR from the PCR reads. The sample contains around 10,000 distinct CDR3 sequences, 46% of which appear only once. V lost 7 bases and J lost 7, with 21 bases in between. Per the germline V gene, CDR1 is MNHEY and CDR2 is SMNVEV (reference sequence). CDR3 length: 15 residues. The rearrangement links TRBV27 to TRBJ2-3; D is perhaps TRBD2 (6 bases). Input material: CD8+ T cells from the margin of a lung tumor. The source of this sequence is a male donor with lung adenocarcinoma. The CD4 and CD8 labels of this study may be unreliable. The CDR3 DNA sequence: TGTGCCAGCACCCCGGGGGTGGGCGGGGAAAATACGCAGTATTTT. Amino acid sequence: CASTPGVGGENTQYF.